The rows below give T cell receptor beta chains drawn from one sample of a study of T-cell reconstitution after alpha-beta-depleted transplantation in children. TCRdb recomputed calls from the PCR reads with MiXCR, one row per CDR3 protein. This table has about 240,000 distinct CDR3 sequences, more than 20% appearing once. The input for sequencing was PBMCs, taken before TCRalphabeta/CD19-depleted stem cell transplant. The receptors here all came from a girl aged 2 to 9 with Fanconi anemia, due to receive a stem cell transplant. Both conserved end residues are part of each CDR3. The order of the fields is CDR3 protein, J gene, V gene, clone size. Not all rows give a size; the values are once, few, many and, for expanded clones, a class.

cdr3_aa: CAWSASTDTQYF
j_call: TRBJ2-3
v_call: TRBV30
clone_size: many

cdr3_aa: CASSQIFPGQGATGELFF
j_call: TRBJ2-2
v_call: TRBV3-1
clone_size: .

cdr3_aa: CSVDRGGTEAFF
j_call: TRBJ1-1
v_call: TRBV29-1
clone_size: .

cdr3_aa: CSAPPSGRGTDTQYF
j_call: TRBJ2-3
v_call: TRBV20-1
clone_size: many

cdr3_aa: CASKNWSGNTEAFF
j_call: TRBJ1-1
v_call: TRBV19
clone_size: .

cdr3_aa: CASSVGTTTEAFF
j_call: TRBJ1-1
v_call: TRBV5-1
clone_size: many

cdr3_aa: CSARARLPPGLPFYEQYF
j_call: TRBJ2-7
v_call: TRBV20-1
clone_size: many

cdr3_aa: CASSLAAGPYNEQFF
j_call: TRBJ2-1
v_call: TRBV5-1
clone_size: many

cdr3_aa: CASSPGNYEQYF
j_call: TRBJ2-7
v_call: TRBV4-1
clone_size: .

cdr3_aa: CASSFQGATGNEKLFF
j_call: TRBJ1-4
v_call: TRBV12-3/TRBV12-4
clone_size: many

cdr3_aa: CASSFQGSNQPQHF
j_call: TRBJ1-5
v_call: TRBV7-9
clone_size: .

cdr3_aa: CASSYKQADNNEQFF
j_call: TRBJ2-1
v_call: TRBV6-2/TRBV6-3
clone_size: .

cdr3_aa: CASSLRGAVTDTQYF
j_call: TRBJ2-3
v_call: TRBV7-2
clone_size: many

cdr3_aa: CSARGTMNTEAFF
j_call: TRBJ1-1
v_call: TRBV20-1
clone_size: .

cdr3_aa: CASSPSVILNTEAFF
j_call: TRBJ1-1
v_call: TRBV18
clone_size: many

cdr3_aa: CASKLGGEADTQYF
j_call: TRBJ2-3
v_call: TRBV2
clone_size: .

cdr3_aa: CSARDRIAGEGEQYF
j_call: TRBJ2-7
v_call: TRBV20-1
clone_size: .

cdr3_aa: CSADSRLTSGNYEQYF
j_call: TRBJ2-7
v_call: TRBV20-1
clone_size: few

cdr3_aa: CSVGAANYGYTF
j_call: TRBJ1-2
v_call: TRBV29-1
clone_size: many

cdr3_aa: CASRIRGGSGEMVYEQYF
j_call: TRBJ2-7
v_call: TRBV12-3/TRBV12-4
clone_size: many

cdr3_aa: CASSYAGSTDTQYF
j_call: TRBJ2-3
v_call: TRBV12-3/TRBV12-4
clone_size: many

cdr3_aa: CSASVPRHAGRKETQYF
j_call: TRBJ2-5
v_call: TRBV20-1
clone_size: .

cdr3_aa: CATSREGRVYNEQFF
j_call: TRBJ2-1
v_call: TRBV15
clone_size: many

cdr3_aa: CASSAGGQGIYEQYF
j_call: TRBJ2-7
v_call: TRBV28
clone_size: many

cdr3_aa: CASSPTMYQETQYF
j_call: TRBJ2-5
v_call: TRBV12-3/TRBV12-4
clone_size: many

cdr3_aa: CASSHTHSYNEQFF
j_call: TRBJ2-1
v_call: TRBV7-9
clone_size: .

cdr3_aa: CASSEPREETQYF
j_call: TRBJ2-5
v_call: TRBV6-1
clone_size: .

cdr3_aa: CASSTHGGGETQYF
j_call: TRBJ2-5
v_call: TRBV7-3
clone_size: few

cdr3_aa: CSVTRDVVGETQYF
j_call: TRBJ2-5
v_call: TRBV29-1
clone_size: .

cdr3_aa: CSARVAGDHTDTQYF
j_call: TRBJ2-3
v_call: TRBV20-1
clone_size: .

cdr3_aa: CSAILGRGLLSWQPQHF
j_call: TRBJ1-5
v_call: TRBV20-1
clone_size: .